This TCR beta chain originates from a study of cytomegalovirus exposure and HLA in healthy donors (TCRdb year 2017). Context from the whole study: According to an earlier analysis of 587 of the donors, roughly 180 million T cells yielded 90 million to 140 million unique TCR beta sequences and about 300 Gb of sequence data. Of the approximately 400 genotyped donors, approximately 83% fell in the genetic ancestry cluster associated with self-reported Caucasian donors. An early release that covered roughly 600 HLA-typed donors contained 250 to 350 gigabases of sequencing data and 75 million to 100 million unique TCR sequences. The study used immunosequencing to profile the T cell repertoires of more than 650 subjects and linked those repertoires to cytomegalovirus serostatus. To predict cytomegalovirus infection status, the study brought together high-throughput TCR immunosequencing, statistical association of individual TCRs with disease status, and machine learning. All discovery cohort repertoires had been generated using a single sequencing platform. To decide whether each TCR beta V gene segment behaved as functional or pseudogenic, an earlier analysis of nearly 600 of the donors relied on high-throughput TCR beta sequencing. A later analysis re-analyzed previously published TCR beta repertoires from approximately 700 donors and added high-resolution HLA genotyping to study TCR occurrence patterns. The study aimed to test whether cataloging public T cell receptors could reveal signatures of past pathogen exposure. HLA typing covered class I and class II loci at four-digit resolution. The number of typed donors differed by locus: roughly 629-640 for A, B, C, DRB1 and DQB1; some 500 for DQA1; over 600 for DPA1; and roughly 450 for DPB1. A later genetic analysis took genome-wide SNP genotypes for about three fifths of the 666 donors and used that subset as a discovery cohort. Among 398 genotyped donors of the cohort, an average of about 240,000 unique TCR beta nucleotide sequences were sequenced per donor, around 18% of them non-productive. Roughly five DR-DQ haplotypes were treated as single units for association and clustering because of strong linkage in the cohort. Rather than drawing on any new phenotypic data, the later analysis identified candidate immune exposures from TCR beta sequences and the way those sequences occurred across donors. In addition to the first cohort of roughly 700 subjects, a separate validation cohort of under 150 different subjects was used. Donor age, sex, ethnicity and CMV serostatus were compiled together with the repertoire data.

The library came from the immunoSEQ multiplex PCR assay. The multiplex PCR relied on a mix of 60 forward primers for TCR Vbeta segments and 13 reverse primers for TCR Jbeta segments. A multiplex PCR assay on genomic DNA amplified the CDR3 region of rearranged TCR beta genes. The amplified TCR beta libraries were sequenced on the Illumina HiSeq System as 87-base-pair reads. Regarding the original processing steps: A later analysis tallied roughly 80 million unique TCR beta chains across the 700 or so repertoires, and approximately 11 million of those chains were shared by two or more donors. To remove PCR and sequencing errors, raw reads were error-corrected and collapsed into unique sequences using a nearest-neighbor algorithm that merged closely related sequences. CDR3 sequences were aligned to IMGT reference sequences to assign V, D and J gene segments. For a sequence to be retained, a match of at least six nucleotides to both a V gene segment and a J gene segment was required. A rearrangement was called productive if the CDR3 had no stop codons and remained in frame with V and J, and every other rearrangement was called non-productive. CDR3 was defined by IMGT convention, running from the second conserved V-encoded cysteine to the conserved J-encoded phenylalanine. Sequences without an unambiguous match to a single V gene segment were excluded from the earlier analysis of over 500 of the donors. An earlier analysis of some 500 of the donors classified V segments as functional when productive rearrangements were above 56.7% and as segregating when the standard deviation between donors was above 5%. A statistical classification framework was built for diagnosing cytomegalovirus status from the catalog of TCR beta chain sequences. In a later analysis, TCR nucleotide sequences were compared against IMGT/GENE-DB human TR gene sequences so that V and J genes could be assigned. The TCRdist pipeline was used in a later analysis to assign CDR3 sequences and most-parsimonious VDJ recombination scenarios. A later analysis defined each TCR beta chain by its CDR3 amino acid sequence plus V-gene family, and excluded reads lacking a unique V-gene family. A later analysis removed 592 highly shared, low-generation-probability nucleotide sequences to deal with suspected cross-contamination and a sequencing artifact. In a later analysis, a clonal expansion index was calculated for each public chain from normalized within-repertoire ranks of inferred template counts. In a later analysis, generation probabilities were computed with a VDJ recombination model fitted to out-of-frame rearrangements, and the resulting probabilities were checked against IGoR. In a later analysis, TCR-TCR, TCR-HLA and TCR-CMV co-occurrence was scored with hypergeometric tests, and a repertoire-size bias correction was applied to TCR pairs. In a later analysis, false discovery rates were estimated by permuting HLA or CMV assignments 20 times. A later analysis grouped co-occurring TCRs with DBSCAN, adding TCRdist sequence similarity when clustering within HLA-allele-positive subsets. Repertoires with fewer than 30,000 or more than 120,000 public chains were left out of co-occurrence clustering, as were four to six repertoires with anomalous nucleotide sharing. TCRdb took this table from immuneACCESS and kept in-frame rearrangements with V and J called. Such tables lack part of the clones; where checked against another copy, unresolved V genes explain under half of the gap, and the rest is unexplained. V and J calls and clone size are copied from that table; D and trimming were computed from the DNA. A total of under 200,000 clones appear in this sample, more than 9.5% of them only once. Approximately 8.3% of the sample lies in the top ten.

The cohort consisted of some 730 healthy bone marrow donors. Cohort members were all nominally healthy when sampled, although unrecorded immune exposures were likely present. The donor tested CMV seropositive, placing the donor among the 250 to 300 seropositive members of the cohort. Every donor gave a peripheral blood sample, and the peripheral blood mononuclear cells from that sample were used for TCR beta sequencing. Genomic DNA was extracted from the blood cell samples with the Qiagen DNeasy Blood Extraction Kit. Paper-wide results and their limitations: A later analysis associated 16,951 TCR beta sequences with specific HLA alleles at a false discovery rate of 0.05. CMV serostatus was the only immune exposure information available for the cohort. Assigning TCR associations to individual alleles was difficult when HLA alleles, especially DR and DQ, strongly co-occurred. A few of the identified cytomegalovirus-associated TCR beta chains were confirmed in vitro to be specific for cytomegalovirus antigens. A further reported finding was that TCR beta sequences accurately predicted the HLA-A and HLA-B alleles for most subjects in the first cohort. Broadly in line with IMGT annotations, most TCR beta V segments showed up in productive rearrangements about 90% or about 30% of the time in an earlier analysis of several hundred of the donors. According to a later genetic analysis, donors in an Asian-associated ancestry cluster had fewer N-insertions in productive TCRs than the approximately 630-donor mean. Most TCR sequences were seen in very few donors, while some public TCRs were found in many individuals. This cohort had only TCR beta chains sequenced, and the lack of alpha or paired-chain data limited which features could be detected. Because the 87-base-pair reads could not distinguish some IMGT-functional V segments, including TRBV6-2 and TRBV6-3, those segments were excluded. In a later analysis, TCR association rates were found to vary across HLA loci, with the most associated TCRs seen for DRB1 alleles and the fewest for HLA-C alleles. The sequencing pipeline was judged likely to have produced a cluster of highly shared sequence variants as a technical artifact. In the study, about 150 TCR beta chains were listed as associated with cytomegalovirus. Most CMV-associated TCR beta chains appeared to be HLA-restricted in a later analysis, and the HLA associations seemed to be driven largely by CMV exposure. A later genetic analysis associated a missense DCLRE1C variant with V-gene and J-gene trimming of TCR beta chains, and an independent cohort replicated the association. Presence/absence analyses assumed roughly uniform sequencing depth across donors, an assumption that may not hold. The classifier was reported to diagnose cytomegalovirus status with high specificity and sensitivity in both the original cohort and the validation cohort. Linkage disequilibrium might explain the correlated functional status among segregating V segments, but an unknown experimental factor could not be ruled out. The authors suggested that the approach could potentially be generalized to other disease states and immunological phenotypes. Compared with equally common non-associated chains, HLA-associated TCR beta chains in a later analysis were more clonally expanded and had lower generation probabilities. Because HLA typing was missing for some donors at each locus, association tests included only the typed subset. The earlier analysis of some 540 of the donors excluded roughly 16 rarely observed V segments, including chromosome 9 orphons, because counts were too low. In a later analysis, several top co-occurrence clusters were reported to appear linked to parvovirus B19, influenza, CMV and Epstein-Barr virus.

Notes on this clone: Its antigen remains undetermined. Base qualities are not provided; no much larger clone lies one nucleotide away.

The germline V gene provides CDR1 MDHEN and CDR2 SYDVKM. Its CDR3 holds 13 amino acids, cysteine through phenylalanine. Only the CDR3 region is kept as DNA, spanning 39 bases read in frame from base 1. The germline ends are 9 bases apart after V is trimmed by 6 bases and J by 3 bases. This sequence was found in a man aged 45-60 years in good health and CMV-seropositive. Input material: PBMCs. The chain is encoded by TRBV28 joined to TRBJ1-5, with the D gene call left open. The CDR3 protein is CASRRVLNQPQHF. The bases are TGTGCCAGCAGGCGGGTCCTCAATCAGCCCCAGCATTTT.